Listed here are 8 T cell receptor beta chains from one sample, sequenced in a study of cytomegalovirus exposure and HLA in healthy donors. 13 Jbeta primers and 60 Vbeta primers were used for the PCR. TCRdb's copy holds only in-frame clones and misses some; the assay was immunoSEQ multiplex PCR. The table lists around 120,000 clones, 75% to 85% of them singletons, with approximately 5.6% in the top ten. The specimen sequenced was PBMCs. These receptor sequences come from a middle-aged woman in good health and CMV-seropositive.

This chain joins TRBV7-9 and TRBJ2-7; maybe TRBD2 (5 bases). Germline CDR1 reads SEHNR; CDR2 reads FQNEAQ (reference sequence). V was clipped by 1 base and J by 3 bases, with 10 bases between them. This CDR3 contains 14 residues. In DNA form, the CDR3 reads TGTGCCAGCAGCTTAGGACACGGAGGCTACGAGCAGTACTTC. It codes for CASSLGHGGYEQYF.

This clone was picked up one time. The V and J genes are TRBV6-5 and TRBJ1-6, with TRBD1 as a possible D gene (5 bases). Germline V CDR1 and CDR2: MNHEY, SVGAGI. Trimming cost V 6 bases and J 7 bases, with 13 bases left between them. CDR3 length: 14 amino acids. The CDR3 loop is CASSVKDKNSPLHF. The CDR3 DNA reads as TGTGCCAGCAGCGTCAAGGACAAGAATTCACCCCTCCACTTT.

The chain is built from TRBV4-1 and TRBJ2-4; tentative D call: TRBD1 (5 bases). CDR1 MGHRA and CDR2 YSYEKL come from the germline V gene. The length of the CDR3 is 17 residues. V was trimmed by 3 bases and J by 0 bases, leaving 15 bases between them. The chain's CDR3 is CASSQLDSALAKNIQYF. CDR3 DNA: TGCGCCAGCAGCCAGCTCGACAGTGCGCTAGCCAAAAACATTCAGTACTTC.

The rearrangement joins TRBV6-1 to TRBJ1-2; D possibly corresponds to TRBD1 (6 bases). Trimming cost V 9 bases and J 1 base, with 9 bases left between them. The CDR3 has 12 amino acids. Germline CDR1 is MNHNS and CDR2 is SASEGT. The CDR3, as DNA: TGTGCCAGGTGGGACAATAACTATGGCTACACCTTC. Translation gives CARWDNNYGYTF.

The gene calls are TRBV6-5 and TRBJ2-1, with D hard to call. Deletions cut 6 bases from V and 8 bases from J, with 11 bases between. This CDR3 is 12 amino acids long. Germline lookup yields CDR1 MNHEY and CDR2 SVGAGI. The CDR3 loop is CASRTVEDEQFF. The CDR3 DNA reads as TGTGCCAGCAGGACTGTTGAGGATGAGCAGTTCTTC.

The V gene is TRBV19, the J gene TRBJ2-5, with D uncertain. CDR1 and CDR2 from the germline V gene are LNHDA and SQIVND (reference sequence). V was trimmed by 2 bases and J by 5 bases, leaving 9 bases between them. This CDR3 region has 13 residues. Here the CDR3 DNA reads TGTGCCAGTAGTATACAGACTCGGGAGACCCAGTACTTC. This sequence encodes CASSIQTRETQYF.

The rearrangement joins TRBV7-6 to TRBJ2-2; maybe TRBD2 (5 bases). The V gene's germline CDR1 is SGHVS and CDR2 FNYEAQ. V gave up 2 bases and J gave up 8 bases, with 15 bases separating them. The CDR3 runs to 15 residues. The CDR3 sequence: CASSLIVAGGGELFF. The CDR3 DNA reads as TGTGCCAGCAGCTTAATAGTGGCAGGCGGGGGGGAGCTGTTTTTT. Filled out from reference TRBV7-6 and TRBJ2-2, the complete variable domain reads GAGVSQSPRYKVTKRGQDVALRCDPISGHVSLYWYRQALGQGPEFLTYFNYEAQQDKSGLPNDRFSAERPEGSISTLTIQRTEQRDSAMYRCASSLIVAGGGELFFGEGSRLTVL.

The V and J genes are TRBV25-1 and TRBJ1-2; perhaps TRBD1 as D (6 bases). The germline V gene has CDR1 MGHDK and CDR2 SYGVNS. CDR3 length equals 13 residues. V lost 2 bases and J 5 bases, leaving 9 bases between the germline ends. The CDR3 region is CASSEPGQYGYTF. The CDR3 DNA reads as TGTGCCAGCAGTGAACCCGGACAGTATGGCTACACCTTC.